The clone carrying this T cell receptor (beta chain) was observed a handful of times. In germline, CDR1 is SGDLS, CDR2 YYNGEE. The length of the CDR3 is 14 residues. Trimming removed 2 bases at V and 4 bases at J, with 12 bases between. These data belong to a study of blood T cell repertoires in COVID-19. In the study overall: Sample material is recorded as cDNA or gDNA derived from T cells, B-cell-depleted T cells, or PBMCs.

Assay: immunoSEQ multiplex PCR; the TCRdb copy retains only in-frame clones and omits some. The sample has about 72,000 clones, 90% seen once. The source of this sequence is a human donor in a cohort sampled during active COVID-19. The sequenced material came from peripheral blood. This chain joins TRBV9 and TRBJ1-2; weak D call: TRBD1 (5 bases). Here the CDR3 reads CASSVDSAIYGYTF. The CDR3 DNA is TGTGCCAGCAGCGTCGACAGTGCGATCTATGGCTACACCTTC.